A selection of T cell receptor beta chains follows, all from one sample in a study of radiotherapy plus CTLA-4 blockade in lung cancer. The data were produced by immunoSEQ multiplex PCR, yet TCRdb's version contains in-frame clones alone and is incomplete. Of about 95,000 clones listed, under 90% are singletons. The sequenced sample was peripheral blood, obtained from a patient treated with radiotherapy plus ipilimumab. The receptors were gathered from a human donor with non-small cell lung cancer who had stable disease on radiotherapy plus ipilimumab. Both conserved end residues are part of each CDR3. The D gene is left open where the match is weak. Rows may omit the clone size; those that give it use once, few, many or a size class.

J | D | V | size | CDR3 | DNA
TRBJ1-2 | . | TRBV4-2 | few | CASSQETTENYGYTF | TGTGCCAGCAGCCAAGAAACCACTGAGAACTATGGCTACACCTTC
TRBJ1-2 | . | TRBV28 | . | CAGGTASGYTF | TGTGCCGGGGGCACAGCGTCTGGCTACACCTTC
TRBJ1-1 | . | TRBV6-5 | . | CASSQGTEAFF | TGTGCCAGCAGCCAGGGAACTGAAGCTTTCTTT
TRBJ2-5 | . | TRBV28 | . | CASSLSLGQQETQYF | TGTGCCAGCAGTTTATCTCTTGGGCAGCAAGAGACCCAGTACTTC
TRBJ1-5 | TRBD1 | TRBV29-1 | . | CSVGDRGNQPQHF | TGCAGCGTGGGGGACAGGGGCAATCAGCCCCAGCATTTT
TRBJ1-4 | . | TRBV4-1 | . | CASSKTGVPTNEKLFF | TGCGCCAGCAGCAAAACGGGGGTTCCAACTAATGAAAAACTGTTTTTT
TRBJ1-1 | TRBD1 | TRBV2 | once | CASSLSGTVSFEAFF | TGTGCCAGCAGTCTTTCCGGGACAGTATCCTTTGAAGCTTTCTTT
TRBJ2-3 | TRBD2 | TRBV2 | . | CASSDAAGVVDTQYF | TGTGCCAGCAGTGACGCAGCGGGAGTGGTAGATACGCAGTATTTT
TRBJ2-1 | TRBD2 | TRBV6-1 | once | CASSARGGAGGNEQFF | TGTGCCAGCAGTGCCCGCGGGGGAGCCGGGGGTAATGAGCAGTTCTTC
TRBJ2-7 | TRBD1 | TRBV7-9 | . | CASSLGQGAHEQYF | TGTGCCAGCAGCTTAGGACAGGGGGCCCACGAGCAGTACTTC
TRBJ2-5 | . | TRBV7-2 | few | CASSLGGSEGTQYF | TGTGCCAGCAGCTTAGGGGGTAGCGAGGGGACCCAGTACTTC
TRBJ2-1 | TRBD1 | TRBV6-5 | . | CASSSGTGANEQFF | TGTGCCAGCAGTTCCGGGACAGGGGCCAATGAGCAGTTCTTC
TRBJ1-5 | . | TRBV19 | . | CASRGVGGRSNQPQHF | TGTGCCAGTAGAGGGGTGGGAGGTAGGAGCAATCAGCCCCAGCATTTT
TRBJ1-5 | TRBD1 | TRBV7-8 | . | CASSLGQGLKAQPQHF | TGTGCCAGCAGCTTGGGACAGGGGCTGAAGGCTCAGCCCCAGCATTTT
TRBJ2-5 | TRBD2 | TRBV27 | . | CASSPLASGGPQETQYF | TGTGCCAGCAGTCCCCTGGCTAGCGGGGGTCCCCAAGAGACCCAGTACTTC
TRBJ2-5 | TRBD1 | TRBV7-2 | . | CASSYVPDREETQYF | TGTGCCAGCAGCTATGTCCCGGACAGGGAAGAGACCCAGTACTTC
TRBJ1-5 | . | TRBV28 | . | CASSFVGVNQPQHF | TGTGCCAGCAGTTTTGTCGGGGTTAATCAGCCCCAGCATTTT
TRBJ1-6 | . | TRBV7-3 | . | CASRVDPNSPLHF | TGTGCCAGCAGAGTGGATCCTAATTCACCCCTCCACTTT
TRBJ2-3 | . | TRBV29-1 | few | CSVPRVSFTDTQYF | TGCAGCGTTCCTAGGGTTTCCTTCACAGATACGCAGTATTTT
TRBJ2-5 | . | TRBV21-1 | . | CAGLQETQYF | TGTGCCGGTCTACAAGAGACCCAGTACTTC
TRBJ1-4 | . | TRBV18 | . | CASSPRLGQGGEKLFF | TGTGCCAGCTCACCACGATTGGGGCAGGGTGGAGAAAAACTGTTTTTT
TRBJ1-4 | . | TRBV10-1 | . | CASSGSRGRLFF | TGCGCCAGCAGTGGGTCTCGTGGACGGCTGTTTTTT
TRBJ1-2 | TRBD1 | TRBV18 | . | CASSKPTGKGGYTF | TGTGCCAGCTCAAAACCGACAGGGAAGGGTGGCTACACCTTC
TRBJ2-7 | TRBD2 | TRBV11-2 | once | CASSLGPSGSYEQYF | TGTGCCAGCAGCTTAGGACCTAGCGGGTCCTACGAGCAGTACTTC
TRBJ1-5 | TRBD1 | TRBV19 | few | CASSSRQGSQPQHF | TGTGCCAGTAGTAGTCGACAGGGGAGTCAGCCCCAGCATTTT
TRBJ2-4 | . | TRBV10-2 | few | CASSVPGTKNIQYF | TGCGCCAGCAGCGTCCCGGGGACCAAAAACATTCAGTACTTC
TRBJ1-5 | . | TRBV7-9 | few | CASSLGKEGQPQHF | TGTGCCAGCAGCTTGGGGAAGGAGGGTCAGCCCCAGCATTTT
TRBJ2-3 | . | TRBV10-3 | . | CAISESLGRTDTQYF | TGTGCCATCAGTGAGTCGCTGGGGAGGACAGATACGCAGTATTTT
TRBJ2-1 | TRBD1 | TRBV5-4 | once | CASSLGGTGGYNEQFF | TGTGCCAGCAGCTTGGGAGGGACAGGGGGATACAATGAGCAGTTCTTC
TRBJ1-6 | . | TRBV7-2 | . | CASTLRAGAGSPLHF | TGTGCCAGCACCTTACGGGCAGGGGCAGGGTCACCCCTCCACTTT
TRBJ1-2 | . | TRBV6-5 | . | CASSYRSATTGGYTF | TGTGCCAGCAGTTACCGATCGGCCACCACGGGCGGCTACACCTTC
TRBJ1-5 | TRBD1 | TRBV5-1 | . | CASSPQGAGNQPQHF | TGCGCCAGCAGCCCGCAGGGGGCGGGCAATCAGCCCCAGCATTTT
TRBJ1-5 | TRBD1 | TRBV14 | . | CASSPQDRPRSGGQPQHF | TGTGCCAGCAGCCCCCAGGACAGGCCCAGGTCGGGGGGCCAGCCCCAGCATTTT
TRBJ1-1 | . | TRBV6-5 | . | CASRVDRQMNTEAFF | TGTGCCAGCAGGGTCGACAGGCAAATGAACACTGAAGCTTTCTTT
TRBJ2-1 | TRBD2 | TRBV5-4 | . | CASSPGTSGGPSEQFF | TGTGCCAGCAGCCCCGGGACTAGCGGGGGCCCAAGTGAGCAGTTCTTC
TRBJ1-4 | . | TRBV2 | once | CASSYPWQKRRATNEKLFF | TGTGCCAGCAGTTACCCGTGGCAGAAACGGAGAGCAACTAATGAAAAACTGTTTTTT
TRBJ2-1 | . | TRBV6-5 | . | CASSYSSNYNEQFF | TGTGCCAGCAGTTACTCGAGCAACTACAATGAGCAGTTCTTC
TRBJ1-5 | . | TRBV5-4 | . | CASSVDRSNQPQHF | TGTGCCAGCAGCGTCGACAGGAGCAATCAGCCCCAGCATTTT
TRBJ1-5 | . | TRBV7-2 | . | CASSLVGSPYSNQPQHF | TGTGCCAGCAGCTTAGTAGGGTCACCGTATAGCAATCAGCCCCAGCATTTT
TRBJ2-1 | . | TRBV28 | few | CASRAPEGLKQFF | TGTGCCAGCAGGGCCCCGGAGGGCCTAAAGCAGTTCTTC
TRBJ1-1 | . | TRBV5-1 | . | CASSPGPSGTEAFF | TGCGCCAGCAGCCCAGGACCCAGCGGTACTGAAGCTTTCTTT
TRBJ2-5 | . | TRBV11-2 | . | CASSFGGAQETQYF | TGTGCCAGCAGCTTTGGCGGGGCCCAAGAGACCCAGTACTTC
TRBJ2-1 | TRBD2 | TRBV9 | . | CASSVIAGGNNEQFF | TGTGCCAGCAGCGTAATAGCGGGAGGGAATAATGAGCAGTTCTTC
TRBJ1-2 | TRBD1 | TRBV11-2 | few | CASSRTGTDLYGYTF | TGTGCCAGCAGTCGAACCGGGACAGATTTATATGGCTACACCTTC
TRBJ1-4 | TRBD1 | TRBV29-1 | once | CSVGDRGLEKLFF | TGCAGCGTTGGGGACAGGGGGTTGGAAAAACTGTTTTTT
TRBJ2-7 | TRBD1 | TRBV28 | . | CASSLGTGGPYEQYF | TGTGCCAGCAGTTTAGGGACAGGGGGACCCTACGAGCAGTACTTC
TRBJ2-5 | TRBD2 | TRBV7-2 | . | CASSRTSGREETQYF | TGTGCCAGCAGCCGGACTAGCGGGAGAGAAGAGACCCAGTACTTC